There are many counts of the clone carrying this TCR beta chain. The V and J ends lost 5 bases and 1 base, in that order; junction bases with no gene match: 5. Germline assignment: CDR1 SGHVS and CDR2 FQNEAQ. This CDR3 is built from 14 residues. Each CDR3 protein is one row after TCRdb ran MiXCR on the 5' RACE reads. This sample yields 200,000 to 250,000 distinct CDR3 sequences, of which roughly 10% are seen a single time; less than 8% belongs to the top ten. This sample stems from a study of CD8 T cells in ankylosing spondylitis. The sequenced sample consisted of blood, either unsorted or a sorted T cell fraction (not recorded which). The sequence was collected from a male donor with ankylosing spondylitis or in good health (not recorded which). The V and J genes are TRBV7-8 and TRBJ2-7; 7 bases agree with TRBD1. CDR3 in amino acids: CASSLSRGSYEQYF. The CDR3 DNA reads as TGTGCCAGCAGCCTCAGCAGGGGGTCCTACGAGCAGTACTTC.